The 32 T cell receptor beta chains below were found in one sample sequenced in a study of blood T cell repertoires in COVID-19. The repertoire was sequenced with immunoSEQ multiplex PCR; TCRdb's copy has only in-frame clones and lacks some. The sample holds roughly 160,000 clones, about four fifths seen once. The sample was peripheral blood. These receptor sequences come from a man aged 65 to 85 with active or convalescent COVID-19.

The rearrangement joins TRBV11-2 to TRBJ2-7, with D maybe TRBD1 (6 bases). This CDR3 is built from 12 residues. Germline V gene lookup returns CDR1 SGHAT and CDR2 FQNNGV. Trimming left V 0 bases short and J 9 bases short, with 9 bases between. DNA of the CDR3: TGTGCCAGCAGCTTAGATAAAGGGGGGCAGTACTTC. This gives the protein CASSLDKGGQYF.

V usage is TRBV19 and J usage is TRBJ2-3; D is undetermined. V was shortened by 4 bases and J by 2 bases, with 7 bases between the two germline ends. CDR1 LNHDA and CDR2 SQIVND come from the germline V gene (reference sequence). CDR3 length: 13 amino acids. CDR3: CASSTYTTDTQYF. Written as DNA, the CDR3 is TGTGCCAGTAGTACTTACACCACAGATACGCAGTATTTT.

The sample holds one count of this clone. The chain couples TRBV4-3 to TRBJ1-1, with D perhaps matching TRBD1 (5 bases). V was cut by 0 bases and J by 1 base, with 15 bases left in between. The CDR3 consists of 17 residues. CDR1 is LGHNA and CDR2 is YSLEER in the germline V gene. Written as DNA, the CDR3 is TGCGCCAGCAGCCAAGAGCCTCCGGGACTCAGGAACACTGAAGCTTTCTTT. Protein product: CASSQEPPGLRNTEAFF.

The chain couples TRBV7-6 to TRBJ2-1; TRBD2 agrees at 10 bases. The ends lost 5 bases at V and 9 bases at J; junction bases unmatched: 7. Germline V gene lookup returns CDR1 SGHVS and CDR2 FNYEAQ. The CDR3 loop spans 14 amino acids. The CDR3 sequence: CASSHSGRPGEQFF. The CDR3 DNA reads TGTGCCAGCAGCCATAGCGGGAGGCCGGGTGAGCAGTTCTTC.

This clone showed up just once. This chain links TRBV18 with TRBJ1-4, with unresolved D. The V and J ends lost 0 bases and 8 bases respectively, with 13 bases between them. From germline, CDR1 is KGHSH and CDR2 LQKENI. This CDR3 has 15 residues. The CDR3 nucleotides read TGTGCCAGCTCACCACCGGAGGGTCTCGGGGAAAAACTGTTTTTT. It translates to CASSPPEGLGEKLFF.

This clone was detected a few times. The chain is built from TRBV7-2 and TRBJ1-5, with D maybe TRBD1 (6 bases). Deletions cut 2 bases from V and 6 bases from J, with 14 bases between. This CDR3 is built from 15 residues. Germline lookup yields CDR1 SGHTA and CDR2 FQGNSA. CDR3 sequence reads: CASSLSQGGTQPQHF. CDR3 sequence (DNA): TGTGCCAGCAGCTTATCACAGGGTGGGACTCAGCCCCAGCATTTT.

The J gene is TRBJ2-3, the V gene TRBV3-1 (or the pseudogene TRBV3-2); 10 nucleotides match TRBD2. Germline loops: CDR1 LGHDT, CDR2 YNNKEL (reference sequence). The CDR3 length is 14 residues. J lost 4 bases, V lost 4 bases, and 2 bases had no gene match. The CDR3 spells CASSPSGSADTQYF. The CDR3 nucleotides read TGTGCCAGCAGCCCTAGCGGGAGCGCAGATACGCAGTATTTT.

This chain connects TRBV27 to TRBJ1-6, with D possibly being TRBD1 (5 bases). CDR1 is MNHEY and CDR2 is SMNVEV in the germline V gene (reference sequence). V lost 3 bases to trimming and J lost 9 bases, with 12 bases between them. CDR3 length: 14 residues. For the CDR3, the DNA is TGTGCCAGCAGTTTTGGGGGACTGGCTTCACCCCTCCACTTT. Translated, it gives CASSFGGLASPLHF.

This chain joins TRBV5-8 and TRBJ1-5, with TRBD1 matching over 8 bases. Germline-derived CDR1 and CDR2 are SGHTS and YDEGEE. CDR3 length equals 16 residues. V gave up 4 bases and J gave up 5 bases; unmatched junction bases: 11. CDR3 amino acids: CASSLGSDRGHQPQHF. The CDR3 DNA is TGTGCCAGCAGCCTGGGGTCCGACAGGGGCCATCAGCCCCAGCATTTT.

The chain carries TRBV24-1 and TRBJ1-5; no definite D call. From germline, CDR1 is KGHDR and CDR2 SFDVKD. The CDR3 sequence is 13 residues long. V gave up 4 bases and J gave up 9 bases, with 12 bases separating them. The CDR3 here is CATSDDTSGPQHF. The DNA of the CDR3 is TGTGCCACCAGTGACGACACCTCAGGGCCCCAGCATTTT.

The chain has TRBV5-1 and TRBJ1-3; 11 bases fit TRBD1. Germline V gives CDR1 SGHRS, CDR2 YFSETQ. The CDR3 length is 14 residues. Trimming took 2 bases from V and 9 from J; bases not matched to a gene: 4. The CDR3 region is CASSFGQGAFTIYF. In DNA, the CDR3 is TGCGCCAGCAGCTTTGGACAGGGGGCTTTCACCATATATTTT. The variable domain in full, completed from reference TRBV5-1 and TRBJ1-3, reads KAGVTQTPRYLIKTRGQQVTLSCSPISGHRSVSWYQQTPGQGLQFLFEYFSETQRNKGNFPGRFSGRQFSNSRSEMNVSTLELGDSALYLCASSFGQGAFTIYFGEGSWLTVV.

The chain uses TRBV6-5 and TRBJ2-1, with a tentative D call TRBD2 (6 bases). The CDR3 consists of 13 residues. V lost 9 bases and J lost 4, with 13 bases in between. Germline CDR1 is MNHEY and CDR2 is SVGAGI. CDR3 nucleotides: TGTGCCAGTAGCGCTAGCGCTTACAATGAGCAGTTCTTC. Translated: CASSASAYNEQFF.

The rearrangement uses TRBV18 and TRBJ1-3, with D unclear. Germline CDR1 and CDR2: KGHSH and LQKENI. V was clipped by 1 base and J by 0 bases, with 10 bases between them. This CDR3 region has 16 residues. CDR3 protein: CASSPRAGYSGNTIYF. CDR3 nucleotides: TGTGCCAGCTCACCACGGGCAGGATACTCTGGAAACACCATATATTTT.

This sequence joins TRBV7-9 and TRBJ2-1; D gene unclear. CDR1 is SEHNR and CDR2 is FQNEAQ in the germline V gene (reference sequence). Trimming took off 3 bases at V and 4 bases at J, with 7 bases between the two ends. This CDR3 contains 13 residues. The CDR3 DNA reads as TGTGCCAGCAGCTTTACGACTTACAATGAGCAGTTCTTC. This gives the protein CASSFTTYNEQFF.

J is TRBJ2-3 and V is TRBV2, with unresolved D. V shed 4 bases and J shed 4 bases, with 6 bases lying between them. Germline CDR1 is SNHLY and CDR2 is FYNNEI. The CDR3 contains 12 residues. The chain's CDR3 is CASSVEADTQYF. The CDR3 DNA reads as TGTGCCAGCAGTGTAGAGGCAGATACGCAGTATTTT.

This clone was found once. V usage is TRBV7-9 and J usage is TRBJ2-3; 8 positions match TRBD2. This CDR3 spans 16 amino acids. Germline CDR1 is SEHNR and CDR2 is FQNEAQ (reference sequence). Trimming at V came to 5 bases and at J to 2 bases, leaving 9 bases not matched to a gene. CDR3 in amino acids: CASSLHQRGPTDTQYF. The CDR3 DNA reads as TGTGCCAGCAGCCTCCATCAGCGGGGGCCCACAGATACGCAGTATTTT.

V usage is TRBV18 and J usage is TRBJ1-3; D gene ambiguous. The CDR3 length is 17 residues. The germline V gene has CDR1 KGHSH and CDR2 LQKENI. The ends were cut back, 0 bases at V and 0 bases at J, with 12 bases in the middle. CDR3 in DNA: TGTGCCAGCTCACCACCGAATTATGGCAACTCTGGAAACACCATATATTTT. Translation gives CASSPPNYGNSGNTIYF.

CDR3 region: CASSGRDSKVRETQYF. CDR3 nucleotides: TGTGCCAGTAGTGGCCGGGACTCAAAAGTCCGAGAGACCCAGTACTTC. J is TRBJ2-5 and V is TRBV19, with a possible D match to TRBD2 (6 bases). CDR1 and CDR2 (germline): LNHDA, SQIVND (reference sequence). This CDR3 contains 16 residues. V lost 5 bases and J lost 4, with 20 bases in between.

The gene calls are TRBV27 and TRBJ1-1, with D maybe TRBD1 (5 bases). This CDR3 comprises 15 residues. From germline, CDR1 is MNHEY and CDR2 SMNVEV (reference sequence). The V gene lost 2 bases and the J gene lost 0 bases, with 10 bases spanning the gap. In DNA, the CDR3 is TGTGCCAGCAGTTTAAGCAGGGTCCTGAACACTGAAGCTTTCTTT. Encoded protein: CASSLSRVLNTEAFF.

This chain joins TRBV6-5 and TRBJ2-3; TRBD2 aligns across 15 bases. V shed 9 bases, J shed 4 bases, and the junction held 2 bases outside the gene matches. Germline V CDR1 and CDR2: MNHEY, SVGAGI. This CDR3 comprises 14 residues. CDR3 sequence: CASRTSGRADTQYF. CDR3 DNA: TGTGCCAGTCGGACTAGCGGGAGGGCAGATACGCAGTATTTT.

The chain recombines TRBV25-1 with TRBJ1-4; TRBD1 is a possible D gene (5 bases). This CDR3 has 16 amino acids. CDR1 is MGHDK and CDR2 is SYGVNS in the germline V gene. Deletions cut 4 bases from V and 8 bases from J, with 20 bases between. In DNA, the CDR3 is TGTGCCAGCAGTGCCTGGAATGGGGCAATAGGGGAAAAACTGTTTTTT. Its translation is CASSAWNGAIGEKLFF.

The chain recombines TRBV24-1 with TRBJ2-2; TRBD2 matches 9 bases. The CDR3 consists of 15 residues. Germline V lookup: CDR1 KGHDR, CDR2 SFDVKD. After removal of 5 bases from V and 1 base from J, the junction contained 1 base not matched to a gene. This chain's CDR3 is CATSVSGGNTGELFF. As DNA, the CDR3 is TGTGCCACCAGTGTTAGCGGGGGGAACACCGGGGAGCTGTTTTTT.

The CDR3 is CASSQSGTGGSAPQHF. The CDR3 coding sequence is TGTGCCAGCAGCCAATCGGGGACAGGGGGTTCGGCGCCCCAGCATTTT. The chain joins TRBV16 to TRBJ1-5; 11 bases are shared with TRBD1. CDR1 is KGHSY and CDR2 is FQNENV in the germline V gene. This CDR3 region has 16 residues. J was trimmed by 9 bases and V by 0 bases; bases with no gene match: 7.

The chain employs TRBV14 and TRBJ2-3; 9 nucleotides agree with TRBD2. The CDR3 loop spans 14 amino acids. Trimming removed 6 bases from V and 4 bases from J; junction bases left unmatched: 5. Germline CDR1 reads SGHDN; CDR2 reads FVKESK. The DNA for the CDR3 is TGTGCCAGCAGTGCTAGCGGGAAATCAGATACGCAGTATTTT. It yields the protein CASSASGKSDTQYF.

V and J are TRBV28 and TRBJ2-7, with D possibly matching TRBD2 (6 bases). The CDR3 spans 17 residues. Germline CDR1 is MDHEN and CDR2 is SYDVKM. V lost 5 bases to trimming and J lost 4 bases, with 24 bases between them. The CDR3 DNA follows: TGTGCCAGCAGTCCTAGGGGAGGAGCCGCGGTCCTGTACGAGCAGTACTTC. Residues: CASSPRGGAAVLYEQYF. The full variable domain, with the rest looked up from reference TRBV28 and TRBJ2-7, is DVKVTQSSRYLVKRTGEKVFLECVQDMDHENMFWYRQDPGLGLRLIYFSYDVKMKEKGDIPEGYSVSREKKERFSLILESASTNQTSMYLCASSPRGGAAVLYEQYFGPGTRLTVT.

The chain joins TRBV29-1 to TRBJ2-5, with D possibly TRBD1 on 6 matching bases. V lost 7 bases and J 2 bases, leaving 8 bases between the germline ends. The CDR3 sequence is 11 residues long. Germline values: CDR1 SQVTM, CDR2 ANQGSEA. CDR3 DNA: TGCAGCGGAGGACAGCAAGAGACCCAGTACTTC. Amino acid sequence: CSGGQQETQYF.

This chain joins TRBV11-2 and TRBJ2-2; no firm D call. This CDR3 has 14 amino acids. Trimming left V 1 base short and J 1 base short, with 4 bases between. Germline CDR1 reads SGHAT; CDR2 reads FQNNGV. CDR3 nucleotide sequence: TGTGCCAGCAGCTTAGGGCTGAACACCGGGGAGCTGTTTTTT. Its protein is CASSLGLNTGELFF. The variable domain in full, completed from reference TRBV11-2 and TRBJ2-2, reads EAGVAQSPRYKIIEKRQSVAFWCNPISGHATLYWYQQILGQGPKLLIQFQNNGVVDDSQLPKDRFSAERLKGVDSTLKIQPAKLEDSAVYLCASSLGLNTGELFFGEGSRLTVL.

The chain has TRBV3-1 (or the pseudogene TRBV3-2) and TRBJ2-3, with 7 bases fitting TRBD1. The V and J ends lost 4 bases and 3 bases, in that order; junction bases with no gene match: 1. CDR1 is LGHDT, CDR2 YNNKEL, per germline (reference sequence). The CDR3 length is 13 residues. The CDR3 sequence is CASSPTGTDTQYF. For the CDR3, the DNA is TGTGCCAGCAGCCCGACAGGGACAGATACGCAGTATTTT.

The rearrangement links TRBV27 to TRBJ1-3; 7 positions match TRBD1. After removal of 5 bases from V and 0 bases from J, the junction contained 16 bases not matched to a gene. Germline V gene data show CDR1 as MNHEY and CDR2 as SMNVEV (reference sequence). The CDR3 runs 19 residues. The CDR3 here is CASSPSRRGPQSSGNTIYF. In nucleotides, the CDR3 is TGTGCCAGCAGTCCGTCCAGAAGGGGGCCTCAAAGCTCTGGAAACACCATATATTTT.

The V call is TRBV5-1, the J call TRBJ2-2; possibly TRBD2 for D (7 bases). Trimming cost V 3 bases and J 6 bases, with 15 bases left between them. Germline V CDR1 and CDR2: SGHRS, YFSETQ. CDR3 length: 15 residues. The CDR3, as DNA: TGCGCCAGCAGCTCCCTCGGGGGGCGGGCCGGGGAGCTGTTTTTT. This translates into CASSSLGGRAGELFF.

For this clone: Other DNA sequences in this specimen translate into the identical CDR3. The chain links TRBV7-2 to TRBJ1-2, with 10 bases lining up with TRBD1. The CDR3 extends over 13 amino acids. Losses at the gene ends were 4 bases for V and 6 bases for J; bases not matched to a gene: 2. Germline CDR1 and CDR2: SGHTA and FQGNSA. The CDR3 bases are TGTGCCAGCAGCTCCGGACAGGGGGATGGCTACACCTTC. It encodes CASSSGQGDGYTF.

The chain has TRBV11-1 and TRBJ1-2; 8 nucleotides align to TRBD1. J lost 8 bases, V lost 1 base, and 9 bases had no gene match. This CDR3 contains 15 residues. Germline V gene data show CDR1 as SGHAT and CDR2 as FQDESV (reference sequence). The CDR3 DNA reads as TGTGCCAGCAGCTTAGGGGGGGACAGGTCGGACGGCTACACCTTC. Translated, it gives CASSLGGDRSDGYTF.